Below are 18 T cell receptor beta chains sequenced from a single sample in a study of T cell clusters in autoimmune cytopenias. TRB was amplified from approximately 250 ng of peripheral blood genomic DNA per sample. Multiplex touch-down PCR amplified TRB using TRB-A and TRB-B pools in one tube. From the multiplex PCR reads, TCRdb lists one entry per CDR3 protein and no DNA. The sample totals under 11,000 distinct CDR3 sequences; its top ten clones hold 21%. The sample was also linked to a second study, of T cell repertoires in aging, cancer and after chemotherapy.

Sequencing was done on a sample of peripheral blood. All receptors come from a human donor in good health.

Considering frequency, this clonotype is medium-sized. The rearrangement joins TRBV19 to TRBJ1-2; no DNA is available, so the TRBD1 call from TCRdb remains unchecked. The CDR3 totals 15 residues. Germline CDR1 LNHDA, CDR2 SQIVND (reference sequence). This CDR3 is CASSIFADSNYGYTF.

The chain employs TRBV20-1 and TRBJ1-5. Per the germline V gene, CDR1 is DFQATT and CDR2 is SNEGSKA (reference sequence). This CDR3 has 17 residues. CDR3 region: CSASPNAVGWGNQPQHF.

This rearrangement joins TRBV6-2 or TRBV6-3 to TRBJ2-1; TCRdb lists TRBD2, though no DNA is available to test this call. Germline V gene sequence: CDR1 MNHEY, CDR2 SVGEGT. CDR3 length: 14 residues. This CDR3 reads CASSWVGAANEQFF.

The CDR3 loop reads CASSPDTSLGQPQHF. The chain employs TRBV6-5 and TRBJ1-5. The length of the CDR3 is 15 residues. Germline CDR1 MNHEY, CDR2 SVGAGI.

The chain links TRBV10-3 to TRBJ1-5; lacking DNA, the TRBD1 call made by TCRdb goes unchecked. The CDR3 has 15 residues. The V gene's germline CDR1 is ENHRY and CDR2 SYGVKD. The CDR3 spells CAISEWGQGDQPQHF.

This chain connects TRBV5-4 to TRBJ2-7; without DNA, the TCRdb call of TRBD2 cannot be checked. The CDR3 has 16 residues. Germline CDR1 and CDR2: SGHNT and YYREEE (reference sequence). This CDR3 reads CASSPPPSGGAYEQYF.

The genes are TRBV6-2 or TRBV6-3 and TRBJ2-1; TCRdb's D call, TRBD2, is unchecked because there is no DNA. The V gene's germline CDR1 is MNHEY and CDR2 SVGEGT. The CDR3 extends over 15 amino acids. Here the CDR3 reads CASRSRGSRLGGQFF.

The chain is built from TRBV6-1 and TRBJ1-6. The germline gives CDR1 MNHNS, CDR2 SASEGT. The CDR3 length is 13 residues. CDR3 residues: CASREDGNSPLHF.

The chain employs TRBV27 and TRBJ2-2; TCRdb calls TRBD2, which cannot be checked without DNA. CDR3 length: 16 residues. Germline V CDR1 and CDR2: MNHEY, SMNVEV (reference sequence). This CDR3 is CASSKRGGPCTGELFF.

Its frequency marks this clonotype as medium-sized (0.01 to 0.1%). The V and J genes are TRBV19 and TRBJ2-2. CDR1 LNHDA and CDR2 SQIVND come from the germline V gene (reference sequence). CDR3 size: 15 residues. CDR3 sequence: CASSIDQAIAGELFF.

The rearrangement uses TRBV9 and TRBJ1-2; TCRdb lists TRBD1, though no DNA is available to test this call. The CDR3 has 13 residues. Per the germline V gene, CDR1 is SGDLS and CDR2 is YYNGEE. CDR3 sequence reads: CASSRDDRVGYTF.

CDR3 loop: CASSTLDRDNYGYTF. This chain connects TRBV19 to TRBJ1-2; TCRdb's D call, TRBD1, is unchecked because there is no DNA. CDR1 LNHDA and CDR2 SQIVND come from the germline V gene (reference sequence). The CDR3 runs to 15 residues.

This clonotype shows up as medium-sized by frequency. J is TRBJ2-3 and V is TRBV19; TCRdb indicates TRBD1, and absent DNA this call remains unverified. Germline CDR1 reads LNHDA; CDR2 reads SQIVND (reference sequence). The CDR3 contains 15 residues. The chain's CDR3 is CASSTRQSRTDTQYF.

This clonotype is large by frequency. The chain recombines TRBV5-6 with TRBJ1-2. This CDR3 has 16 amino acids. Germline assignment: CDR1 SGHDT and CDR2 YYEEEE. CDR3 loop: CASSLIPPRSRYGYTF.

The J gene is TRBJ1-2, the V gene TRBV7-2. The CDR3 runs 15 residues. Germline-derived CDR1 and CDR2 are SGHTA and FQGNSA. The CDR3 loop is CASSLAFISNYGYTF.

V is TRBV6-5 and J is TRBJ1-6. This CDR3 has 12 amino acids. Germline V gives CDR1 MNHEY, CDR2 SVGAGI. CDR3 loop: CASRDSDSPLHF.

The chain joins TRBV5-1 to TRBJ2-7. Germline V CDR1 and CDR2: SGHRS, YFSETQ. The CDR3 totals 11 residues. CDR3 sequence reads: CASSFGYEQYF.

This CDR3 is CASSAGAQGYTF. The rearrangement links TRBV6-5 to TRBJ1-2. CDR1 MNHEY and CDR2 SVGAGI come from the germline V gene. This CDR3 is built from 12 residues.